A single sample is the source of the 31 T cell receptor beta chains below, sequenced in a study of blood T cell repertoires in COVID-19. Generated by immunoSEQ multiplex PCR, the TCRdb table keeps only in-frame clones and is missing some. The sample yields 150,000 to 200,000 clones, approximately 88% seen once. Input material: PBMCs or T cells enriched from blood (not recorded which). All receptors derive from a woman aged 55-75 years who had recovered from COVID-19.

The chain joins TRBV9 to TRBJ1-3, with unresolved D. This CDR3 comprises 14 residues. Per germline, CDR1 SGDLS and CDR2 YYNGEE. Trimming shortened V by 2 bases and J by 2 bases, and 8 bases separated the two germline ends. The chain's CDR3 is CASSVGQAGNTIYF. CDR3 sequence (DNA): TGTGCCAGCAGCGTTGGGCAAGCTGGAAACACCATATATTTT.

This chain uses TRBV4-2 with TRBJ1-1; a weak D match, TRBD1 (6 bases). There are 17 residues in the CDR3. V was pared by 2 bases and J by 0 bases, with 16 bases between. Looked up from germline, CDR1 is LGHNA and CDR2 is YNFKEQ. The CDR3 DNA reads TGTGCCAGCAGCCAACAGGGGATCGGGATATTGAACACTGAAGCTTTCTTT. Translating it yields CASSQQGIGILNTEAFF.

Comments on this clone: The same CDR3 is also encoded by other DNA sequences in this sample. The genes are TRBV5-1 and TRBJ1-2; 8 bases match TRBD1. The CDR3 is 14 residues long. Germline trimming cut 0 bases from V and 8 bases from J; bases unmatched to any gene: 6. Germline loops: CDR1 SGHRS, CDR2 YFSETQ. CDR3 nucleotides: TGCGCCAGCAGCTTGGCTACAGGGGGGTACGGCTACACCTTC. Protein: CASSLATGGYGYTF.

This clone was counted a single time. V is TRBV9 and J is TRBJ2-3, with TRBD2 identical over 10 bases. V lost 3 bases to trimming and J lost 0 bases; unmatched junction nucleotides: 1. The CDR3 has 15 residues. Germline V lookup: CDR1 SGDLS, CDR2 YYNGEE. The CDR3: CASSEGLASTDTQYF. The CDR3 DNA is TGTGCCAGCAGCGAGGGACTAGCGAGCACAGATACGCAGTATTTT. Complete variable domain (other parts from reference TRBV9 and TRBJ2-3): DSGVTQTPKHLITATGQRVTLRCSPRSGDLSVYWYQQSLDQGLQFLIQYYNGEERAKGNILERFSAQQFPDLHSELNLSSLELGDSALYFCASSEGLASTDTQYFGPGTRLTVL.

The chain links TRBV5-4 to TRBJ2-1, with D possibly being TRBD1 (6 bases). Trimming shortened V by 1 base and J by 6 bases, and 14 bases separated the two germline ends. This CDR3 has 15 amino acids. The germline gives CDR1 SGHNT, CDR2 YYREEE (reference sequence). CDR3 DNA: TGTGCCAGCAGCTTGCCAGGGGCCTCTCGCAATGAGCAGTTCTTC. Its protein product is CASSLPGASRNEQFF.

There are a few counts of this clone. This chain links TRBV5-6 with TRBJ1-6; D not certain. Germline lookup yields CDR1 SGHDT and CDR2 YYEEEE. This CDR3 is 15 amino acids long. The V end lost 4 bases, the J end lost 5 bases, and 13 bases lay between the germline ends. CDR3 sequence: CASSPLPNNNSPLHF. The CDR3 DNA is TGTGCCAGCAGCCCCCTCCCAAACAATAATTCACCCCTCCACTTT.

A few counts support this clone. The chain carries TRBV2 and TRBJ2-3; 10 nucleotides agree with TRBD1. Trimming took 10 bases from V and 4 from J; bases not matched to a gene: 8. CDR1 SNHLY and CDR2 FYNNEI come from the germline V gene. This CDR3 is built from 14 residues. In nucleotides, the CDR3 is TGTGCCACACTCCGGGACAGGGGTGCAGATACGCAGTATTTT. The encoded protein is CATLRDRGADTQYF.

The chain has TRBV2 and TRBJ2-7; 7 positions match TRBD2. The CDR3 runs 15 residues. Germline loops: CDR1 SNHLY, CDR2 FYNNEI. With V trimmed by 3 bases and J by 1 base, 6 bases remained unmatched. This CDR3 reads CASSDSGRGSYEQYF. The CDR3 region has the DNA TGTGCCAGCAGTGACTCAGGGAGGGGTTCCTACGAGCAGTACTTC.

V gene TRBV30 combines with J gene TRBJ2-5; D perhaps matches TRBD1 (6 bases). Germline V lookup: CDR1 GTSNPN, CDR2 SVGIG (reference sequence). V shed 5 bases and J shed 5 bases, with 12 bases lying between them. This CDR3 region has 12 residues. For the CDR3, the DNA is TGTGCCTGGGCGGACAGCAGGGAGACCCAGTACTTC. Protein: CAWADSRETQYF.

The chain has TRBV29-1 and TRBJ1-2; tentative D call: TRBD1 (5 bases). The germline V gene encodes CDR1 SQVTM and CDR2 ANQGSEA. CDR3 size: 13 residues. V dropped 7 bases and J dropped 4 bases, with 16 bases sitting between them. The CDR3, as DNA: TGCAGCGCCAGTGGGGGAGGTGGCTATGGCTACACCTTC. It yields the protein CSASGGGGYGYTF.

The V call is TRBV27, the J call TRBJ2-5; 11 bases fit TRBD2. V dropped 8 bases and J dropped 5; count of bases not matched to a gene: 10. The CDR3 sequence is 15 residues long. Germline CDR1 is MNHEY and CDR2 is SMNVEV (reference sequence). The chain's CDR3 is CASRSGRAFVETQYF. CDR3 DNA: TGTGCCAGCCGTAGCGGGAGGGCCTTTGTGGAGACCCAGTACTTC.

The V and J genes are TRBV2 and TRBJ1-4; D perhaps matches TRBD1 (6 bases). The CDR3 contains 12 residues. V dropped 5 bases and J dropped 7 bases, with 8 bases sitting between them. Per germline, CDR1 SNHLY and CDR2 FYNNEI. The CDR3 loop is CASSWTVEKLFF. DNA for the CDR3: TGTGCCAGCAGTTGGACAGTTGAAAAACTGTTTTTT.

DNA of the CDR3: TGCGCCAGCAGCGTCTCGCGGGGGGTCCTAGATACGCAGTATTTT. Protein product: CASSVSRGVLDTQYF. V usage is TRBV5-1 and J usage is TRBJ2-3; 8 bases line up with TRBD2. CDR3 size: 15 residues. CDR1 and CDR2 from the germline V gene are SGHRS and YFSETQ. V gave up 4 bases and J gave up 5 bases; unmatched junction bases: 9.

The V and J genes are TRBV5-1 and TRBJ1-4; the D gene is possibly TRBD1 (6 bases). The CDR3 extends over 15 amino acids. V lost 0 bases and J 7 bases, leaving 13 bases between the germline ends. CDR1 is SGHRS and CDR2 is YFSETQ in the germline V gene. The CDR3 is CASSLDGTPIEKLFF. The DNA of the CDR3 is TGCGCCAGCAGCTTGGACGGGACACCCATTGAAAAACTGTTTTTT.

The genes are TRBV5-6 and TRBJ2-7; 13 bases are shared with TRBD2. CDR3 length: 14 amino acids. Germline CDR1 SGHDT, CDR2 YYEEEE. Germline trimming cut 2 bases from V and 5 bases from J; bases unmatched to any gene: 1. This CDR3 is CASSFGLAGDEQYF. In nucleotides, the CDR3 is TGTGCCAGCAGCTTCGGACTAGCGGGAGACGAGCAGTACTTC.

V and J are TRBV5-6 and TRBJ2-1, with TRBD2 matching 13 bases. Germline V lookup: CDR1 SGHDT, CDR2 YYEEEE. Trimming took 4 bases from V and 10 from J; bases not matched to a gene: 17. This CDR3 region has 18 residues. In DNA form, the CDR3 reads TGTGCCAGCAGCGAGGGACTAGCGGGGCCAACCATTCCACGGGAGCAGTTCTTC. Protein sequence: CASSEGLAGPTIPREQFF. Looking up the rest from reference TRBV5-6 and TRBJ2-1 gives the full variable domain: DAGVTQSPTHLIKTRGQQVTLRCSPKSGHDTVSWYQQALGQGPQFIFQYYEEEERQRGNFPDRFSGHQFPNYSSELNVNALLLGDSALYLCASSEGLAGPTIPREQFFGPGTRLTVL.

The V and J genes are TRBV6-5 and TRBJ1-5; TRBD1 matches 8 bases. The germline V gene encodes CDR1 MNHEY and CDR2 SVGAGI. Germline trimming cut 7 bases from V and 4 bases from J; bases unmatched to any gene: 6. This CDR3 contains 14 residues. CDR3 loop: CASIFTGGNQPQHF. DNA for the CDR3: TGTGCCAGCATATTTACAGGGGGGAATCAGCCCCAGCATTTT.

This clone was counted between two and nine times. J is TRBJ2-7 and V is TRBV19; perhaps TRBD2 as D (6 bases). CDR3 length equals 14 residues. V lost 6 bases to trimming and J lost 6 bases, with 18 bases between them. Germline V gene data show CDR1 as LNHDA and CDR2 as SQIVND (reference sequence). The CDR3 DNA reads TGTGCCAGTAGATCTGTATGGCTGGGAGGCGAGCAGTACTTC. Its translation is CASRSVWLGGEQYF.

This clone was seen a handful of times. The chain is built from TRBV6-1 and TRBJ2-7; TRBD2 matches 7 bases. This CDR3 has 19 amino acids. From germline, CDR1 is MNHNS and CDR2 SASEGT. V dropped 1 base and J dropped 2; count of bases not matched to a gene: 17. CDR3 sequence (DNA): TGTGCCAGCAGTGAAGATAGATTCATTAAGCGGGGCGATCCCTACGAGCAGTACTTC. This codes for CASSEDRFIKRGDPYEQYF.

In nucleotides, the CDR3 is TGTGCCAGCACCTCTTCCGCAGCAGATACGCAGTATTTT. Translation gives CASTSSAADTQYF. This sequence joins TRBV7-9 and TRBJ2-3; D gene ambiguous. The germline gives CDR1 SEHNR, CDR2 FQNEAQ (reference sequence). The CDR3 extends over 13 amino acids. V was trimmed by 7 bases and J by 4 bases, leaving 12 bases between them.

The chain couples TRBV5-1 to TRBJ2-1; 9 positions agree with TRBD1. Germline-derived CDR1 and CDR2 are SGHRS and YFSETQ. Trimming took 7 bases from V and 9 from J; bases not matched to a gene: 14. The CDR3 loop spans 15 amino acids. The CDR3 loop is CASGARDRGAAEQFF. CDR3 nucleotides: TGCGCCAGCGGGGCTCGAGACAGGGGGGCTGCTGAGCAGTTCTTC.

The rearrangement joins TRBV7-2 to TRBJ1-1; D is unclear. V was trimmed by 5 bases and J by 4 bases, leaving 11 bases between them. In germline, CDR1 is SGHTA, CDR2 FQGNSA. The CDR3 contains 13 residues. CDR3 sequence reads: CASSRNSGTEAFF. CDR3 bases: TGTGCCAGCAGCCGAAACTCGGGCACTGAAGCTTTCTTT.

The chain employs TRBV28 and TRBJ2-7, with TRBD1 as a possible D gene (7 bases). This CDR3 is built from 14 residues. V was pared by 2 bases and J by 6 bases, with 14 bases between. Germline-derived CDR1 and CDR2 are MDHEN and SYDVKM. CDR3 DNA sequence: TGTGCCAGCAGTTTAAGTGCAGGGGGGCGCGAGCAGTACTTC. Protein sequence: CASSLSAGGREQYF.

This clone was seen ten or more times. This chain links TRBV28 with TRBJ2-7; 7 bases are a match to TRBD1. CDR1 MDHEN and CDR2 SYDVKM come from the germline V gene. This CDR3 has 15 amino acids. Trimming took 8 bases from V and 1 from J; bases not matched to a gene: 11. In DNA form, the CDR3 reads TGTGCCAGCTCGGTTGGTGGGACAGCTTCCTACGAGCAGTACTTC. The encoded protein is CASSVGGTASYEQYF.

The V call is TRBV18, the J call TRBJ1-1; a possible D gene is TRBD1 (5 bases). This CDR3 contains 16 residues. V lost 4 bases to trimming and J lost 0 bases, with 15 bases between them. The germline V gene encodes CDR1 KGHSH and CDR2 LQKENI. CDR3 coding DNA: TGTGCCAGCTCACTGAAACAGGCAGACATGAACACTGAAGCTTTCTTT. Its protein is CASSLKQADMNTEAFF.

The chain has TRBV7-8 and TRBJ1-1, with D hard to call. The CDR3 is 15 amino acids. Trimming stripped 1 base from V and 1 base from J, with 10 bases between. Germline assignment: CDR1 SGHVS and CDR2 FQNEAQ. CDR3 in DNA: TGTGCCAGCAGCTTAGTTCGGGTAGCGAACACTGAAGCTTTCTTT. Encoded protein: CASSLVRVANTEAFF.

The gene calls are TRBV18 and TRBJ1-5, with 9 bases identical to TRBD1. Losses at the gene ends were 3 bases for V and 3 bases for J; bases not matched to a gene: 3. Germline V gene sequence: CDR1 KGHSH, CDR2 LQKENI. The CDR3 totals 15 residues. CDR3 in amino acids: CASSPGTGNNQPQHF. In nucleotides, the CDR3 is TGTGCCAGCTCACCTGGGACAGGGAACAATCAGCCCCAGCATTTT.

The CDR3 sequence: CASSLLPSGSGETQYF. CDR3 DNA sequence: TGTGCCAGCAGCTTACTTCCTAGCGGGAGCGGGGAGACCCAGTACTTC. The chain carries TRBV11-2 and TRBJ2-5, with TRBD2 matching 10 bases. The CDR3 loop spans 16 amino acids. V was clipped by 2 bases and J by 5 bases; unmatched bases: 8. Germline V gives CDR1 SGHAT, CDR2 FQNNGV.

The CDR3 reads CASSPPRAGSYEQYF. The CDR3 DNA reads as TGTGCCAGCAGTCCGCCGCGCGCGGGGTCCTACGAGCAGTACTTC. The chain recombines TRBV28 with TRBJ2-7; tentative D call: TRBD2 (6 bases). The CDR3 consists of 15 residues. Deletions cut 5 bases from V and 1 base from J, with 15 bases between. The germline gives CDR1 MDHEN, CDR2 SYDVKM. The whole variable domain, filled in from reference TRBV28 and TRBJ2-7, reads DVKVTQSSRYLVKRTGEKVFLECVQDMDHENMFWYRQDPGLGLRLIYFSYDVKMKEKGDIPEGYSVSREKKERFSLILESASTNQTSMYLCASSPPRAGSYEQYFGPGTRLTVT.

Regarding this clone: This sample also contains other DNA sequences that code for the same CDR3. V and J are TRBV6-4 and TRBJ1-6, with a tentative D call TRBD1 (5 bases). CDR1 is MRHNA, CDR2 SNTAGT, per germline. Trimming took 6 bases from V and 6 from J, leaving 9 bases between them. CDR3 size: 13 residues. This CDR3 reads CASSRVSNSPLHF. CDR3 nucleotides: TGTGCCAGCAGCAGGGTTTCTAATTCACCCCTCCACTTT.

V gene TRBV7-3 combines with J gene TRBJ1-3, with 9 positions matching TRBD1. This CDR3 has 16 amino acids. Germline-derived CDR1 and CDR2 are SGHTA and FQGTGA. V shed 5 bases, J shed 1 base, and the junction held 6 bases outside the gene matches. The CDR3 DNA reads TGTGCCAGCAGCCTGACAGGGGGTTGGTCTGGAAACACCATATATTTT. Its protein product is CASSLTGGWSGNTIYF. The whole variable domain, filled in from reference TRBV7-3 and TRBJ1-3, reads GAGVSQTPSNKVTEKGKYVELRCDPISGHTALYWYRQSLGQGPEFLIYFQGTGAADDSGLPNDRFFAVRPEGSVSTLKIQRTERGDSAVYLCASSLTGGWSGNTIYFGEGSWLTVV.